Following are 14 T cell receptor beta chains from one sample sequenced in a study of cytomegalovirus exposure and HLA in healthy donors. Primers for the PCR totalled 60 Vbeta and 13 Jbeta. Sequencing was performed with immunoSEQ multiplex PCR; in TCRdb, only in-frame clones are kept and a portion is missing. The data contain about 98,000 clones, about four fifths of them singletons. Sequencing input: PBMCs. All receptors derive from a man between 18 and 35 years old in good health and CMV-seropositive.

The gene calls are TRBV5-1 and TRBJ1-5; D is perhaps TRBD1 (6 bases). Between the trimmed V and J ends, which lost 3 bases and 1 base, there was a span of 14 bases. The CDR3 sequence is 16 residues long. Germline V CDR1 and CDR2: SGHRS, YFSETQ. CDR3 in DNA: TGCGCCAGCAGCTGGGCAGGGGAAATCAGCAATCAGCCCCAGCATTTT. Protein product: CASSWAGEISNQPQHF.

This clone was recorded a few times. This chain's CDR3 is CASRGQATNYGYTF. CDR3 nucleotides: TGTGCCAGCCGAGGACAGGCCACTAACTATGGCTACACCTTC. This rearrangement joins TRBV19 to TRBJ1-2; 7 bases are a match to TRBD1. Looked up from germline, CDR1 is LNHDA and CDR2 is SQIVND (reference sequence). Trimming took 9 bases from V and 0 from J; bases not matched to a gene: 7. CDR3 size: 14 residues. Variable domain in full (rest from reference TRBV19 and TRBJ1-2): DGGITQSPKYLFRKEGQNVTLSCEQNLNHDAMYWYRQDPGQGLRLIYYSQIVNDFQKGDIAEGYSVSREKKESFPLTVTSAQKNPTAFYLCASRGQATNYGYTFGSGTRLTVV.

The CDR3 sequence is CSVDHPWTGQLNTDTQYF. DNA for the CDR3: TGCAGCGTTGACCATCCATGGACAGGTCAATTAAACACAGATACGCAGTATTTT. This chain uses TRBV29-1 with TRBJ2-3; 7 bases line up with TRBD1. The CDR3 has 18 residues. The germline CDR1 and CDR2 sequences are SQVTM and ANQGSEA. V lost 3 bases, J lost 2 bases, and 17 bases stayed unmatched.

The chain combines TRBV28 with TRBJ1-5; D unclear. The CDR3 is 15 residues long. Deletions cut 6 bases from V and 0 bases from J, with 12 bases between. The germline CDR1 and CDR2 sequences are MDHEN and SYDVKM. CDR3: CASRESAYSNQPQHF. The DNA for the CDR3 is TGTGCCAGCAGAGAGTCCGCTTATAGCAATCAGCCCCAGCATTTT. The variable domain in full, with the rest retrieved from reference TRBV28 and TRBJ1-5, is DVKVTQSSRYLVKRTGEKVFLECVQDMDHENMFWYRQDPGLGLRLIYFSYDVKMKEKGDIPEGYSVSREKKERFSLILESASTNQTSMYLCASRESAYSNQPQHFGDGTRLSIL.

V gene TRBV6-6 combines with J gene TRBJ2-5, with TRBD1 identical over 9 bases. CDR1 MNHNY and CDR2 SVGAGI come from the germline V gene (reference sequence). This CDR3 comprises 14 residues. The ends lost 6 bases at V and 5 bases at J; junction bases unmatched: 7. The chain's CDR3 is CASRRTGVTETQYF. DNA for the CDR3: TGTGCCAGCAGGAGGACAGGGGTGACGGAGACCCAGTACTTC.

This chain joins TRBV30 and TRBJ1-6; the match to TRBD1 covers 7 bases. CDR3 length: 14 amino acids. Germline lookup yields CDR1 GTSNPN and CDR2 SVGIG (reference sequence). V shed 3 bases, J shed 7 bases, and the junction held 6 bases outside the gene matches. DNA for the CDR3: TGTGCCTGGAGCATTCAGGGGGGAAATTCACCCCTCCACTTT. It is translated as CAWSIQGGNSPLHF.

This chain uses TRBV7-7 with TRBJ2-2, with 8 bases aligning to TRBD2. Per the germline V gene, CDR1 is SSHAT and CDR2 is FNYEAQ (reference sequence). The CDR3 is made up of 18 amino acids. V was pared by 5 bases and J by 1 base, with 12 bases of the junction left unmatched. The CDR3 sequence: CASSHRRTGGLNTGELFF. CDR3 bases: TGTGCCAGCAGCCATCGGCGGACGGGGGGGCTGAACACCGGGGAGCTGTTTTTT.

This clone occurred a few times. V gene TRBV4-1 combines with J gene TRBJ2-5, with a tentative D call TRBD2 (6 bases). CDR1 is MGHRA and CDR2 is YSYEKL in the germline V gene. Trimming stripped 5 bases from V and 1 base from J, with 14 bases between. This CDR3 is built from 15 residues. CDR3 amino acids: CASSKRGGAQETQYF. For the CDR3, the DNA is TGCGCCAGCAGCAAACGGGGCGGGGCCCAAGAGACCCAGTACTTC.

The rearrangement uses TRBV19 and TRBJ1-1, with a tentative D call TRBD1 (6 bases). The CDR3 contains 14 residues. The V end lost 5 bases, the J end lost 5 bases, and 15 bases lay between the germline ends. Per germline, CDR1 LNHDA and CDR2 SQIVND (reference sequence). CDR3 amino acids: CASSSRGRGTEAFF. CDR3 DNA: TGTGCCAGTAGTTCCCGGGGCAGGGGAACTGAAGCTTTCTTT.

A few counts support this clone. Here the CDR3 DNA reads TGTGCCAGCAGCTTAGCGCCGGGGGGGGGAGAAAAACTGTTTTTT. Translation gives CASSLAPGGGEKLFF. This chain connects TRBV7-9 to TRBJ1-4; possibly TRBD1 for D (5 bases). The V gene lost 0 bases and the J gene lost 8 bases, with 13 bases spanning the gap. The CDR3 sequence is 15 residues long. Germline V gene sequence: CDR1 SEHNR, CDR2 FQNEAQ (reference sequence).

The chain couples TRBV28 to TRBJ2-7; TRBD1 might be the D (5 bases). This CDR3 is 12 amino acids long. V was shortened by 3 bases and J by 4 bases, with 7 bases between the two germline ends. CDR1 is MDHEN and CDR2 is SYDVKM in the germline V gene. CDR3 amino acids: CASSFNRYEQYF. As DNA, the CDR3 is TGTGCCAGCAGTTTTAACAGGTACGAGCAGTACTTC.

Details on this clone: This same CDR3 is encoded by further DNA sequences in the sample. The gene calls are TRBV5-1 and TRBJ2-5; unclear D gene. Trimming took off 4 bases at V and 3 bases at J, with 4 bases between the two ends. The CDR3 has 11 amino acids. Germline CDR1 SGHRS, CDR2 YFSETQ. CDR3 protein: CASSLEETQYF. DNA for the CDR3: TGCGCCAGCAGCCTCGAAGAGACCCAGTACTTC.

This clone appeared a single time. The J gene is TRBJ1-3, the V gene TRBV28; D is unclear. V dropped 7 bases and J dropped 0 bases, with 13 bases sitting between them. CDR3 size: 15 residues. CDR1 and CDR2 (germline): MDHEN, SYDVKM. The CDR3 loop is CASNPGVLSGNTIYF. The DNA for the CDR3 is TGTGCCAGCAACCCCGGGGTCCTCTCTGGAAACACCATATATTTT.

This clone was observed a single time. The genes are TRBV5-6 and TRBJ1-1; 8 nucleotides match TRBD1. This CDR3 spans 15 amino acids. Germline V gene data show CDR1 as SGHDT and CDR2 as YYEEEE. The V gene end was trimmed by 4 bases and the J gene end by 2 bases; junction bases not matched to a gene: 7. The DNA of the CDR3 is TGTGCCAGCAGCAGACCGGGACAGGTAAACACTGAAGCTTTCTTT. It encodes CASSRPGQVNTEAFF.